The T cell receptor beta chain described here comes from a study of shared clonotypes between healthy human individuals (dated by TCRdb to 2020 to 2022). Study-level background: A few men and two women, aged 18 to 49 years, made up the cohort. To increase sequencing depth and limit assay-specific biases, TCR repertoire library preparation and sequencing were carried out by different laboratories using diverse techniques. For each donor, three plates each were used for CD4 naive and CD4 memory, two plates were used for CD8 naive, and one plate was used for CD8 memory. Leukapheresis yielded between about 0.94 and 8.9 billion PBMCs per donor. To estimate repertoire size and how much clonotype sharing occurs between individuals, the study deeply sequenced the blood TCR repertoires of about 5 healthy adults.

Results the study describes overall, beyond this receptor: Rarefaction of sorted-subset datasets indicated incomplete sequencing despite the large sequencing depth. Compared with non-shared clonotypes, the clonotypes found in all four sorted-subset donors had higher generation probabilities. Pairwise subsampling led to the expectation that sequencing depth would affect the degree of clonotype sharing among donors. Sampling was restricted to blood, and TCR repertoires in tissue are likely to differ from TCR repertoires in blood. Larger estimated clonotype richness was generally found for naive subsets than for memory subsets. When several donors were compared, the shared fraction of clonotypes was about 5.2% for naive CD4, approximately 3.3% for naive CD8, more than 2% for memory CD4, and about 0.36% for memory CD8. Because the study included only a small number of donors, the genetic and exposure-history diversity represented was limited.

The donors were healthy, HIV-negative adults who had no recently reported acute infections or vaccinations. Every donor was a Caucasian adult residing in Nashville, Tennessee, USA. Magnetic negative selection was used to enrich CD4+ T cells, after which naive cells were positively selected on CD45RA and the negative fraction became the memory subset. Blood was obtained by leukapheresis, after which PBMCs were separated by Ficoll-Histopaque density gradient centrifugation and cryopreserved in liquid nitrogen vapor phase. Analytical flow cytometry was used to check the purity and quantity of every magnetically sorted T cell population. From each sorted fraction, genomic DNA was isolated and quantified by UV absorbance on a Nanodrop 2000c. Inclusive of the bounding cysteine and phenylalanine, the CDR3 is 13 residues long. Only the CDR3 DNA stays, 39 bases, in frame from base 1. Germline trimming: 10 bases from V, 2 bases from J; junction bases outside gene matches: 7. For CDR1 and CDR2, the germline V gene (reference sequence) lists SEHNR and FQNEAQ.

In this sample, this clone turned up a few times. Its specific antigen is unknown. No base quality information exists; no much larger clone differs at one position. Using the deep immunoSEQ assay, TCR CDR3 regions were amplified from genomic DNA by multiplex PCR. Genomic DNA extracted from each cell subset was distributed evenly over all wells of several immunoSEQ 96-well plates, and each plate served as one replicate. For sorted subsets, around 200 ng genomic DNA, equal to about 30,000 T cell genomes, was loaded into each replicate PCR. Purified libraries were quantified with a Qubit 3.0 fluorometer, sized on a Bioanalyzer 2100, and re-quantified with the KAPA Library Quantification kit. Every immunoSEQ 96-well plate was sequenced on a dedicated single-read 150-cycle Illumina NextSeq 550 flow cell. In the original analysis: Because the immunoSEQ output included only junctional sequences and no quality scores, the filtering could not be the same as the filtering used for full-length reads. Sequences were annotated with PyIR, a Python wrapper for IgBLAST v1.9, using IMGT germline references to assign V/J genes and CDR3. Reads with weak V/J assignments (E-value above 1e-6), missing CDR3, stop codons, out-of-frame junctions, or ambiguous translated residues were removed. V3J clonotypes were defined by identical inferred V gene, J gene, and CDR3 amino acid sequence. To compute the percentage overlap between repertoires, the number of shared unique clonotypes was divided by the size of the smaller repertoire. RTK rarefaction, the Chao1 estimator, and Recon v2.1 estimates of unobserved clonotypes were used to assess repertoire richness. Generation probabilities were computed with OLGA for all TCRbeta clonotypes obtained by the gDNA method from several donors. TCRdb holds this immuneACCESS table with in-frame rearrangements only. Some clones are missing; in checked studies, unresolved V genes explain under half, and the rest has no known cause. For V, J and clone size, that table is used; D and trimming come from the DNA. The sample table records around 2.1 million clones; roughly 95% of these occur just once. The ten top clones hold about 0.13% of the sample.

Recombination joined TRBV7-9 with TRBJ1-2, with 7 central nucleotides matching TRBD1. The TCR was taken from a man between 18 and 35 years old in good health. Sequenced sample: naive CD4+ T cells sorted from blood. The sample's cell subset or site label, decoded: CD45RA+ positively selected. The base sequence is TGTGCCACGATGACAGGGACGAACTATGGCTACACCTTC. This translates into CATMTGTNYGYTF.